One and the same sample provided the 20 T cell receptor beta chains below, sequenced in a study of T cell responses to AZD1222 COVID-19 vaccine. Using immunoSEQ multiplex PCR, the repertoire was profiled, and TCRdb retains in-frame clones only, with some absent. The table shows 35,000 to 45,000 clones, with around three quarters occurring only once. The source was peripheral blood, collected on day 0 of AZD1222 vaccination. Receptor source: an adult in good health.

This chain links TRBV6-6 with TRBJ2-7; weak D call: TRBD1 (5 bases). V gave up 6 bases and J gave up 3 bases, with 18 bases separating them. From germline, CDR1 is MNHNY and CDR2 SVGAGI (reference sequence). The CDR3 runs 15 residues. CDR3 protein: CASRASHRIYYEQYF. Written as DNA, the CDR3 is TGTGCCAGCAGGGCATCTCACAGGATTTACTACGAGCAGTACTTC.

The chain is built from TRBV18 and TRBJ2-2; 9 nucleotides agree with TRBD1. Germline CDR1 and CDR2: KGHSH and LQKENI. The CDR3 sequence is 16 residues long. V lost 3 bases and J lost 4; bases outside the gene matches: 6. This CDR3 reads CASSPRQGGSTGELFF. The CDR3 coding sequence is TGTGCCAGCTCACCCAGACAGGGGGGGAGCACCGGGGAGCTGTTTTTT. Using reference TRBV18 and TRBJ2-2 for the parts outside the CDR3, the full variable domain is NAGVMQNPRHLVRRRGQEARLRCSPMKGHSHVYWYRQLPEEGLKFMVYLQKENIIDESGMPKERFSAEFPKEGPSILRIQQVVRGDSAAYFCASSPRQGGSTGELFFGEGSRLTVL.

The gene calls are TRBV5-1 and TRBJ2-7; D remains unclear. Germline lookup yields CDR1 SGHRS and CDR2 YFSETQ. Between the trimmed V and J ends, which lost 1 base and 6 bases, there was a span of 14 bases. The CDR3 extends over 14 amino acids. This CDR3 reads CASSLFPMEREQYF. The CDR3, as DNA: TGCGCCAGCAGCTTGTTTCCGATGGAACGCGAGCAGTACTTC.

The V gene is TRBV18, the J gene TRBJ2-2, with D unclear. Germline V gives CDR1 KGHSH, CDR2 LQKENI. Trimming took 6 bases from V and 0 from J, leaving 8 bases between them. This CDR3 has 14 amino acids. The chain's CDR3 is CASSGSANTGELFF. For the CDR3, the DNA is TGTGCCAGCTCGGGCAGCGCGAACACCGGGGAGCTGTTTTTT.

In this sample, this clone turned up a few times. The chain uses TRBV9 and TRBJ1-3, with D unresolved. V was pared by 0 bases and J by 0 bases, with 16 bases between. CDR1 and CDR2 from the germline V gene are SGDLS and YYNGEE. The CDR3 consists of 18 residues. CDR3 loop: CASSVGGPPGFSGNTIYF. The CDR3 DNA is TGTGCCAGCAGCGTAGGAGGGCCTCCAGGCTTCTCTGGAAACACCATATATTTT.

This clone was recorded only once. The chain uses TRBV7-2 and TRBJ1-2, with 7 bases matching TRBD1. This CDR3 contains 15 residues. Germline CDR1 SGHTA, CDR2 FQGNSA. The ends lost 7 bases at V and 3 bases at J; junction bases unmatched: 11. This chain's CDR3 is CASTAGGQYDYGYTF. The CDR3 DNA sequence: TGTGCCAGCACCGCGGGGGGACAGTACGACTATGGCTACACCTTC.

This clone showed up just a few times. This chain's CDR3 is CSASNPSKQGYGYTF. The CDR3, as DNA: TGCAGTGCTAGTAACCCGTCAAAACAGGGATATGGCTACACCTTC. This chain joins TRBV20-1 and TRBJ1-2; TRBD1 is a possible D gene (6 bases). This CDR3 region has 15 residues. Germline V gene sequence: CDR1 DFQATT, CDR2 SNEGSKA (reference sequence). The V end was cut by 3 bases, the J end by 5 bases, with 19 bases between.

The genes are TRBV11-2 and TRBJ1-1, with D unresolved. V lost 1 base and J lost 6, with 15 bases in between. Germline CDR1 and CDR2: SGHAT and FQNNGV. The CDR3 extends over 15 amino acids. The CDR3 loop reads CASSLGPGDGSEAFF. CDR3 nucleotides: TGTGCCAGCAGCTTAGGTCCAGGCGACGGCTCTGAAGCTTTCTTT.

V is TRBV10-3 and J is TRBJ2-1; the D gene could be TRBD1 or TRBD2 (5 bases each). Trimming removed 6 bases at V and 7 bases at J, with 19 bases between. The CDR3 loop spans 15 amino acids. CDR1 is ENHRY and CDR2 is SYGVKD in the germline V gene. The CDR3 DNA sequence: TGTGCCATCAGGCCCGGGACCCGGGCGGTGAATGAGCAGTTCTTC. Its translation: CAIRPGTRAVNEQFF.

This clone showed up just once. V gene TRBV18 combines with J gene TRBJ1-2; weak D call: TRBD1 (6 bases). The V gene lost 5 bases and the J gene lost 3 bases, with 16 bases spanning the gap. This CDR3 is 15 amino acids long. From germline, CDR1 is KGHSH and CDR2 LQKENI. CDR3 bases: TGTGCCAGCTCATGGGCCTTGGCAGGGGACTATGGCTACACCTTC. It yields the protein CASSWALAGDYGYTF.

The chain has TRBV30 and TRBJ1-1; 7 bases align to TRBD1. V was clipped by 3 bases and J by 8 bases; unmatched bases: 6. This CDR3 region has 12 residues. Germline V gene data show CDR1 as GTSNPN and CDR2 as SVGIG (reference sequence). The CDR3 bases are TGTGCCTGGAGCCCAGGGGGACAAGAAGCTTTCTTT. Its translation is CAWSPGGQEAFF. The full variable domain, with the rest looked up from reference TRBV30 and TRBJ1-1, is SQTIHQWPATLVQPVGSPLSLECTVEGTSNPNLYWYRQAAGRGLQLLFYSVGIGQISSEVPQNLSASRPQDRQFILSSKKLLLSDSGFYLCAWSPGGQEAFFGQGTRLTVV.

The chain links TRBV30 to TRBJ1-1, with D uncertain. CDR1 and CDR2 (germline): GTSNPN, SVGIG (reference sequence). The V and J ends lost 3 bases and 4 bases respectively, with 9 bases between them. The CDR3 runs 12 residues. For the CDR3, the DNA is TGTGCCTGGAGGGGAGTGAGCACTGAAGCTTTCTTT. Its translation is CAWRGVSTEAFF.

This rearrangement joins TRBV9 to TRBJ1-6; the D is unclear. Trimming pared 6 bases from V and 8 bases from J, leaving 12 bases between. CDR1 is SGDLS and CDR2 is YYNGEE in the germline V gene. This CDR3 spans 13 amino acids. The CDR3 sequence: CASTRLGDSPLHF. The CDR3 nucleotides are TGTGCCAGCACCAGGCTGGGAGATTCACCCCTCCACTTT.

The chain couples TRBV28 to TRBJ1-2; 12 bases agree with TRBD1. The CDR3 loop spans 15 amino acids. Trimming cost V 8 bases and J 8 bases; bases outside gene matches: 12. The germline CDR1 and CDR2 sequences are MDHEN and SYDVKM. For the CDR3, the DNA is TGTGCCAGCGTGGGGGCCGGGACAGGGGGCTTCGGCTACACCTTC. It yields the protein CASVGAGTGGFGYTF.

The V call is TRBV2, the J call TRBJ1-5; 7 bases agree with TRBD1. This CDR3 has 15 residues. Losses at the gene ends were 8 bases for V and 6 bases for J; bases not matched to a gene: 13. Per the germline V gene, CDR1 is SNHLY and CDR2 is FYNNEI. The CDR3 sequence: CASALTGEVSQPQHF. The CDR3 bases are TGTGCCAGCGCGCTTACAGGGGAAGTAAGTCAGCCCCAGCATTTT.

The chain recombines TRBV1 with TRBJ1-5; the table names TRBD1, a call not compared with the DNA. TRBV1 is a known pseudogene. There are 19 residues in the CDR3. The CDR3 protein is CTSSPHRLWTDRRNQPQHF. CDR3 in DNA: TGCACCAGCAGCCCTCACCGTCTATGGACCGACAGGCGCAATCAGCCCCAGCATTTT.

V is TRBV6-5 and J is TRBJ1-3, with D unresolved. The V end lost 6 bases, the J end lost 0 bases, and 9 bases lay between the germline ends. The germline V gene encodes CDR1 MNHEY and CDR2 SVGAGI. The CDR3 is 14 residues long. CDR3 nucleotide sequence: TGTGCCAGCAGGAACACTGACTCTGGAAACACCATATATTTT. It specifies CASRNTDSGNTIYF.

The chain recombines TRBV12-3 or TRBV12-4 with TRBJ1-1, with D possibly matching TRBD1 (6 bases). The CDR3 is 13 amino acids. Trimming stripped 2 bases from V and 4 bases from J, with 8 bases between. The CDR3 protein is CASSLQGRTEAFF. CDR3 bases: TGTGCCAGCAGTTTACAGGGGCGCACTGAAGCTTTCTTT.

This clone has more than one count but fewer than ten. CDR3 sequence (DNA): TGTGCCAGCAGCCTACAGCCCTGGACAGGTTATGAGCAGTTCTTC. Translating gives CASSLQPWTGYEQFF. The J gene is TRBJ2-1, the V gene TRBV5-8, with 7 bases matching TRBD1. There are 15 residues in the CDR3. J gave up 8 bases and V 4 bases, and 12 bases lay outside the gene matches. Germline lookup yields CDR1 SGHTS and CDR2 YDEGEE.

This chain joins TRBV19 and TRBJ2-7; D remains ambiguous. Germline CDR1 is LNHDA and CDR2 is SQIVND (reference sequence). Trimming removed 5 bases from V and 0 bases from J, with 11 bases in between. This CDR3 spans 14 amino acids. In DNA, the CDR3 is TGTGCCAGTAGTCCCTCCAGGTTCTCCTACGAGCAGTACTTC. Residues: CASSPSRFSYEQYF.